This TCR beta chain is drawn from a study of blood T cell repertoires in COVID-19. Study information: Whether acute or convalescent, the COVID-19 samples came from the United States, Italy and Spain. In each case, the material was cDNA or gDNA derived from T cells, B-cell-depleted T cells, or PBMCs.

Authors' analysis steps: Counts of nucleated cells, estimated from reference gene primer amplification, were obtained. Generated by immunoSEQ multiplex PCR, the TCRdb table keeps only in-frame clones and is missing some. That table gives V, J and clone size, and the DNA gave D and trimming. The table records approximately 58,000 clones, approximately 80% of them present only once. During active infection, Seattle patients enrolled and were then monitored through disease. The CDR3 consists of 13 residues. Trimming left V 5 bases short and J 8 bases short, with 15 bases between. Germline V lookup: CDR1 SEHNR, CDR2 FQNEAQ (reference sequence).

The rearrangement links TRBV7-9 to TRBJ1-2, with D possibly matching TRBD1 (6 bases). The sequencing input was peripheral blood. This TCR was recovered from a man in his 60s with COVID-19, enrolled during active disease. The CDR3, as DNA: TGTGCCAGCAGCCCCCCCCCGGGGGGCGGCTACACCTTC. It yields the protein CASSPPPGGGYTF. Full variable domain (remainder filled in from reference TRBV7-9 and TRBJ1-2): DTGVSQNPRHKITKRGQNVTFRCDPISEHNRLYWYRQTLGQGPEFLTYFQNEAQLEKSRLLSDRFSAERPKGSFSTLEIQRTEQGDSAMYLCASSPPPGGGYTFGSGTRLTVV.